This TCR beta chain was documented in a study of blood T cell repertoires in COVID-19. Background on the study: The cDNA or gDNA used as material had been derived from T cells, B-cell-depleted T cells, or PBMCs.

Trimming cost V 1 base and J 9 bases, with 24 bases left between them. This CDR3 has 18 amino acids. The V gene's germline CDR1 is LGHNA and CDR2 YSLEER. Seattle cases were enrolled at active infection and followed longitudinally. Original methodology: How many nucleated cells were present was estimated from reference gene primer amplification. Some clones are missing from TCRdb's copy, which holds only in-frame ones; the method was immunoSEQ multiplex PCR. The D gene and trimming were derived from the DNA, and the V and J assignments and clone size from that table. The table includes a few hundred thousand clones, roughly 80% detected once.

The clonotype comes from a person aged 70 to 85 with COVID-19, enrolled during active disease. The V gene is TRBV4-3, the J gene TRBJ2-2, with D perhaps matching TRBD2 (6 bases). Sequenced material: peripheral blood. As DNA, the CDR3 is TGCGCCAGCAGCCAAGGGAAGAGGGGAACGGGGGTATTCCGGGAGCTGTTTTTT. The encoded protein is CASSQGKRGTGVFRELFF.